This T cell receptor beta chain was identified during a study of CD8+ T cells in alopecia areata. As for the study in general: Treatment comprised oral tofacitinib, 5 to 10 mg twice daily, in treated patients.

Reverse transcribed after extraction, RNA yielded cDNA as the sequencing template. Method: immunoSEQ multiplex PCR; TCRdb's copy keeps in-frame clones and lacks some. The sample lists some 130,000 clones, more than 40% occurring once. The sequencing here drew on CD8+ T cells sorted from blood, taken at week 0. This clonotype originated in a human donor with alopecia areata.

CDR3 region: CAWEAGVEQFF. CDR3 DNA: TGTGCCTGGGAAGCGGGGGTTGAGCAGTTCTTC. J is TRBJ2-1 and V is TRBV30; 8 nucleotides align to TRBD2. Germline CDR1 is GTSNPN and CDR2 is SVGIG (reference sequence). The trim removed 5 bases at V and 9 bases at J, leaving 3 bases unmatched. The CDR3 totals 11 residues. Looking up the rest from reference TRBV30 and TRBJ2-1 gives the full variable domain: SQTIHQWPATLVQPVGSPLSLECTVEGTSNPNLYWYRQAAGRGLQLLFYSVGIGQISSEVPQNLSASRPQDRQFILSSKKLLLSDSGFYLCAWEAGVEQFFGPGTRLTVL.